This T cell receptor (beta chain) was captured in a study of OX40 agonist ivuxolimab in advanced cancers. Clones were read by immunoSEQ multiplex PCR, and TCRdb kept only the in-frame ones, dropping some. This sample has about 77,000 clones; 90% occur once, and the top ten carry 1.5% to 2%. Autoimmune disease history or systemic immunosuppression led to patient exclusion. This clone has more than one count but fewer than ten. This receptor was identified in an adult with an advanced solid tumor such as melanoma, head and neck, liver or kidney cancer. The sample here was CD4+ or CD8+ T cells sorted from blood, taken in a trial of the OX40 agonist ivuxolimab.

CDR3 residues: CASSLVGHDYEQYF. The CDR3 DNA sequence: TGTGCCAGCAGCTTGGTGGGACATGACTACGAGCAGTACTTC. The V gene is TRBV5-4, the J gene TRBJ2-7; a possible D gene is TRBD1 (6 bases). The CDR3 covers 14 residues. The V gene's germline CDR1 is SGHNT and CDR2 YYREEE (reference sequence). With 0 bases removed from V and 3 bases from J, the gap between germline ends came to 10 bases.